The T cell receptor (beta chain) described here comes from a study of cytomegalovirus exposure and HLA in healthy donors. PCR was performed using 60 Vbeta and 13 Jbeta primers. Assay: immunoSEQ multiplex PCR; the TCRdb copy retains only in-frame clones and omits some. The sample records around 140,000 clones, 79% being singletons. Remarks on this clone: No antigen is known for it.

The germline gives CDR1 LNHDA, CDR2 SQIVND (reference sequence). The CDR3 length is 14 residues. V was shortened by 10 bases and J by 0 bases, with 15 bases between the two germline ends. Study-level results: Most TCR sequences showed up rarely, but some public TCRs showed up in many donors. As was reported, the HLA-A and HLA-B alleles of most subjects were accurately predicted from TCR beta sequences. A later analysis associated 15,000 or so TCR beta sequences with HLA alleles at a 0.05 false discovery rate.

Source material: PBMCs. The source of this sequence is a male donor in good health and CMV-seronegative. V is TRBV19 and J is TRBJ1-1; D uncertain. The CDR3: CATAAATLNTEAFF. CDR3 bases: TGTGCCACCGCGGCCGCTACCTTGAACACTGAAGCTTTCTTT.